This paragraph covers one T cell receptor beta chain sequence. What it binds is not known. PCR used 60 Vbeta primers and 13 Jbeta primers. Generated by immunoSEQ multiplex PCR, the TCRdb table keeps only in-frame clones and is missing some. The table shows around 130,000 clones, with roughly 71% occurring only once. Each donor's status was that of a healthy bone marrow donor. This sample was taken from a study of cytomegalovirus exposure and HLA in healthy donors. Trimming pared 1 base from V and 2 bases from J, leaving 12 bases between. This CDR3 comprises 15 residues. CDR1 is SGHTS and CDR2 is YDEGEE in the germline V gene. Points from the study as a whole: Reports credit the classifier with highly specific, highly sensitive diagnosis of cytomegalovirus status. When analyzed later, a missense DCLRE1C variant was found to be linked to TCR beta V- and J-gene trimming. According to an earlier analysis, most TCR beta V segments yielded productive rearrangements about 87% or about 30% of the time.

The sequence was obtained from a middle-aged woman in good health and CMV-seropositive. This rearrangement joins TRBV5-8 to TRBJ1-1; tentative D call: TRBD1 (5 bases). The sequenced sample consisted of PBMCs. CDR3 residues: CASSLYLGGNTEAFF. CDR3 nucleotide sequence: TGTGCCAGCAGCTTGTACCTGGGGGGTAACACTGAAGCTTTCTTT.